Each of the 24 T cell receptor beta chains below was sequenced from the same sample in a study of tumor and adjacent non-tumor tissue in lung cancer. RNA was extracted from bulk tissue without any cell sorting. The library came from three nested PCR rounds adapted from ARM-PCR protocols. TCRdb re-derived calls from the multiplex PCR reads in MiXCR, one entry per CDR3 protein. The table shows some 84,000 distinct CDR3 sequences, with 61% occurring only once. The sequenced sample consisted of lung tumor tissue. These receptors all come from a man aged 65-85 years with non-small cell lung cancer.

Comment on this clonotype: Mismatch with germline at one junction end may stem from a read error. The CDR3 is CASSTDSKIQYF. The CDR3, as DNA: TGTGCTAGCAGCACGGACAGTAAGATCCAGTACTTC. The rearrangement uses TRBV6-2 or TRBV6-3 and TRBJ2-5, with TRBD1 as a possible D gene (6 bases). Germline lookup yields CDR1 MNHEY and CDR2 SVGEGT. The length of the CDR3 is 12 residues.

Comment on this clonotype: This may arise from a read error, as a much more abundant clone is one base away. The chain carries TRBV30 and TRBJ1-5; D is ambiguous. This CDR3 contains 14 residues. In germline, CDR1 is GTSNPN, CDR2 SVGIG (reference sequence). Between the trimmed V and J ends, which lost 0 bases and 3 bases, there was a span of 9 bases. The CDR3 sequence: CAWSVGNVNQPQHF. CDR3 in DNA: TGTGCCTGGAGTGTCGGCAACGTCAATCAGCCCCAGCATTTT. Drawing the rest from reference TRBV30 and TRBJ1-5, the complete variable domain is SQTIHQWPATLVQPVGSPLSLECTVEGTSNPNLYWYRQAAGRGLQLLFYSVGIGQISSEVPQNLSASRPQDRQFILSSKKLLLSDSGFYLCAWSVGNVNQPQHFGDGTRLSIL.

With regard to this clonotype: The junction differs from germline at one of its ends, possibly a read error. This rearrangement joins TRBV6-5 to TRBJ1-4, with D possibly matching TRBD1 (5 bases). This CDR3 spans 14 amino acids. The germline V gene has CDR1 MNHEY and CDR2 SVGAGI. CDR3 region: CACSYSGSNGKLFF. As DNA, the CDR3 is TGTGCCTGCAGTTACTCAGGGTCTAATGGAAAACTGTTTTTT.

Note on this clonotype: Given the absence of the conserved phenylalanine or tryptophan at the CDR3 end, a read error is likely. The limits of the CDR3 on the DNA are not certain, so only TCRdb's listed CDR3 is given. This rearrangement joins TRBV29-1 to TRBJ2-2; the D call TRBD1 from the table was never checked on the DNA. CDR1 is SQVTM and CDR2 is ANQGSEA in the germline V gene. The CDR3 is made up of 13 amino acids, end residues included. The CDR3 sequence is CSGNTGFTGELLL.

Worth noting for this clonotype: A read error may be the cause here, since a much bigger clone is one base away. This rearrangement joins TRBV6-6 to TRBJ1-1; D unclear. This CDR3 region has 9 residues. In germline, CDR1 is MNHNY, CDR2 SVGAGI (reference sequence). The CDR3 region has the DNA TGTACCAGCAGTTATCCAGCTTTCTTT. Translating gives CTSSYPAFF.

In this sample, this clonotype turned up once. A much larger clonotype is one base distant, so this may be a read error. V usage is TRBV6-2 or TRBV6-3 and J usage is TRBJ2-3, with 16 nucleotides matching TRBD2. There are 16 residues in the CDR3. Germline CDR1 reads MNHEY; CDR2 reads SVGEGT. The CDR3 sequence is CACRPGTSGRADTQYF. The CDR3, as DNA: TGTGCCTGCAGACCCGGGACTAGCGGGAGGGCAGATACGCAGTATTTT.

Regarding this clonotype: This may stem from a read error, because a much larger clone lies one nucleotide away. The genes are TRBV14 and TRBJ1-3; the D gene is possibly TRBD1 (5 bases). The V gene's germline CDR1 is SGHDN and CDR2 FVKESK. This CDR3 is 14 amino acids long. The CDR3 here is CASSQGRIGKTIYF. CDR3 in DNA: TGTGCCAGCAGCCAGGGACGGATCGGAAAGACCATATATTTT.

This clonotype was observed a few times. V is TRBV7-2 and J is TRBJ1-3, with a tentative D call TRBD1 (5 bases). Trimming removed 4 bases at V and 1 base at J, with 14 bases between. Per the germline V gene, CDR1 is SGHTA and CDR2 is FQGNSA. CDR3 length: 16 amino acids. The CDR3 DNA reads TGTGCCAGCAGCTCTCGTGTGGGACGGTCTGGAAACACCATATATTTT. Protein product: CASSSRVGRSGNTIYF.

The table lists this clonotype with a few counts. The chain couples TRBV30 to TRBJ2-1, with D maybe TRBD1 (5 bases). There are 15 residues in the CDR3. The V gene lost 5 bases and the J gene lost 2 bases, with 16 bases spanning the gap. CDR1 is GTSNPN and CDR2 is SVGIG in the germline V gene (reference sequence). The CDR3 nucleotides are TGTGCCTGGGGAACCCAGGGTGGAACCTACAATGAGCAGTTCTTC. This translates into CAWGTQGGTYNEQFF.

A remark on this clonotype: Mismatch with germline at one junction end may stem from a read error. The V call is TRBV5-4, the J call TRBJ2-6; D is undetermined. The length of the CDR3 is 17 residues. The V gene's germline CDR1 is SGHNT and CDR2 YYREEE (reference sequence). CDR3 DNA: TGTGCCAGCAACTTGTCAGGCGCGTTTGCTGGGGCCAACGTCCTGACTTTC. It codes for CASNLSGAFAGANVLTF.

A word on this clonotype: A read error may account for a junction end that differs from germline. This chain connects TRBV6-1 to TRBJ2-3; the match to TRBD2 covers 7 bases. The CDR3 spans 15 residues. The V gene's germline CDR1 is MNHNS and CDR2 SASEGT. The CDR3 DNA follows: TGTGCCTGCAGTGAGGAGGCGGGAGCGACTGATACGCAGTATTTT. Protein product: CACSEEAGATDTQYF.

The CDR3 DNA reads TGTGCCAGCAGTTTAGGAAGCATCTCCTACGAGCAGTACTTC. This sequence encodes CASSLGSISYEQYF. V is TRBV28 and J is TRBJ2-7; D uncertain. The V end lost 2 bases, the J end lost 0 bases, and 8 bases lay between the germline ends. CDR1 is MDHEN and CDR2 is SYDVKM in the germline V gene. The CDR3 has 14 amino acids.

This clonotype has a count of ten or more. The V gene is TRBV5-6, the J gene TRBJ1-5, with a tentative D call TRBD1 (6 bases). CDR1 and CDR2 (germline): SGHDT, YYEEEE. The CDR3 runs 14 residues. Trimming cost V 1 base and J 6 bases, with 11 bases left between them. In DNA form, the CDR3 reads TGTGCCAGCAGCTTGAGTACAGGGACTCAGCCCCAGCATTTT. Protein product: CASSLSTGTQPQHF. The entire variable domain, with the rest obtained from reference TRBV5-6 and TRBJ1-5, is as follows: DAGVTQSPTHLIKTRGQQVTLRCSPKSGHDTVSWYQQALGQGPQFIFQYYEEEERQRGNFPDRFSGHQFPNYSSELNVNALLLGDSALYLCASSLSTGTQPQHFGDGTRLSIL.

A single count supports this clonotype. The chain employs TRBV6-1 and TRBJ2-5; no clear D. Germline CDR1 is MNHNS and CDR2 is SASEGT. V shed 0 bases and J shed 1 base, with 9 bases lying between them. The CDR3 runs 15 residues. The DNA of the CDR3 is TGTGCCAGCAGTGAAGCGTCCAGATTCCAAGAGACCCAGTACTTC. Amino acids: CASSEASRFQETQYF.

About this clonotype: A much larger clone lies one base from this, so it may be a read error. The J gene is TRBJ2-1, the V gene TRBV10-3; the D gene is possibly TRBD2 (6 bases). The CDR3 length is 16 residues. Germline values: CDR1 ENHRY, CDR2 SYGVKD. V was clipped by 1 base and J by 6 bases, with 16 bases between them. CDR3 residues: CAISELGGAGSNEQFF. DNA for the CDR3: TGTGCCATCAGTGAGTTGGGCGGGGCGGGGAGCAATGAGCAGTTCTTC.

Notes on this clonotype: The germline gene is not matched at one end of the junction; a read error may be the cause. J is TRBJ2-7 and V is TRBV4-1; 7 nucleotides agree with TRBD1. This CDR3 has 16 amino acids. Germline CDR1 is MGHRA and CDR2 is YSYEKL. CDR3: CANSLSPGTAIYEQYF. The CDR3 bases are TGTGCCAACAGCCTTTCTCCCGGGACAGCTATTTACGAGCAGTACTTC.

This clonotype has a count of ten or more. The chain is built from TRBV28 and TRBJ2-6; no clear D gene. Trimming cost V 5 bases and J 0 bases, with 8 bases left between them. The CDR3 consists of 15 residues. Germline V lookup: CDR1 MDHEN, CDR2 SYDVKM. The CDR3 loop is CASSLPPSGANVLTF. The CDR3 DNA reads TGTGCCAGCAGTCTCCCTCCCTCTGGGGCCAACGTCCTGACTTTC.

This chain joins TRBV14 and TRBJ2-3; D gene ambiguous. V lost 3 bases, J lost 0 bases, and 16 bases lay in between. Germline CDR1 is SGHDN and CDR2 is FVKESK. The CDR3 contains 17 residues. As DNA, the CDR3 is TGTGCCAGCAGCCACACCCCATTCTCTAGGAGCACAGATACGCAGTATTTT. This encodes CASSHTPFSRSTDTQYF.

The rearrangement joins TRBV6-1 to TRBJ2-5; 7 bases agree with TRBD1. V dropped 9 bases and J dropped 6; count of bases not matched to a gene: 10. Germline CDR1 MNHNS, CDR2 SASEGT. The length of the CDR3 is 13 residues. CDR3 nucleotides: TGTGCCAGTAACCGACAGGGCCAGAAGACCCAGTACTTC. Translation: CASNRQGQKTQYF.

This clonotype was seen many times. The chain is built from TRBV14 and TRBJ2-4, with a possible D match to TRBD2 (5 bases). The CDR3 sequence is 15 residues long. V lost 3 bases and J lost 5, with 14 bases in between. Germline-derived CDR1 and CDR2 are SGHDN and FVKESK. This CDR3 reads CASSQGPSSQNIQYF. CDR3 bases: TGTGCCAGCAGCCAGGGCCCTAGCAGCCAAAACATTCAGTACTTC.

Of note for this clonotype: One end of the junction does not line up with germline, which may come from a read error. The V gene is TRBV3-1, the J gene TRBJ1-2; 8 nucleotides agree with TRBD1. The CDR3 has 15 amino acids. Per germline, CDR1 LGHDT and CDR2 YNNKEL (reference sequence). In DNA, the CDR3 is TGTTCCAGCAGCGGCCGACAGGGGAGGACCAATGGCTACACCTTC. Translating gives CSSSGRQGRTNGYTF.

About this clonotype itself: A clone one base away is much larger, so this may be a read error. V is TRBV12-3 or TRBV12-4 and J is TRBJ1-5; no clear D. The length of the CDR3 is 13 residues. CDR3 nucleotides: TGTGTCAGCAGTTCGCAGGATAATCAGCCCCAGCATTTT. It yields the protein CVSSSQDNQPQHF.

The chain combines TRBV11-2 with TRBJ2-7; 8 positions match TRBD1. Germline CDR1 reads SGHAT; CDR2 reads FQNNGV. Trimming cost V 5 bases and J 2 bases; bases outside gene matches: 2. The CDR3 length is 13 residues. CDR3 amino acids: CASSRTGPYEQYF. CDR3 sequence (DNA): TGTGCCAGCAGCAGGACAGGGCCCTACGAGCAGTACTTC. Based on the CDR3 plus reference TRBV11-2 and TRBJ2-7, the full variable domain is EAGVAQSPRYKIIEKRQSVAFWCNPISGHATLYWYQQILGQGPKLLIQFQNNGVVDDSQLPKDRFSAERLKGVDSTLKIQPAKLEDSAVYLCASSRTGPYEQYFGPGTRLTVT.

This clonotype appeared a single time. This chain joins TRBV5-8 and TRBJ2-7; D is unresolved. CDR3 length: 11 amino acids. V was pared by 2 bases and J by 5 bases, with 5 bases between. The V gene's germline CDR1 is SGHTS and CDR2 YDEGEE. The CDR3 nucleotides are TGTGCCAGCAGCTTCGTAAACGAGCAGTACTTC. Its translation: CASSFVNEQYF.